The 31 T cell receptor beta chains below all came from one sample that was sequenced in a study of T cell changes during pregnancy in multiple sclerosis. Using immunoSEQ multiplex PCR, the repertoire was profiled, and TCRdb retains in-frame clones only, with some absent. Among tens of thousands of clones listed, over 85% were seen once. Sequenced material: peripheral blood, taken in the first trimester of pregnancy. These receptor sequences come from a female donor in good health, enrolled as a control in a pregnancy study.

This clone was detected only a few times. This rearrangement joins TRBV30 to TRBJ2-2; D gene uncertain. Trimming took 1 base from V and 6 from J, leaving 6 bases between them. Germline lookup yields CDR1 GTSNPN and CDR2 SVGIG (reference sequence). The CDR3 extends over 12 amino acids. The CDR3 nucleotides read TGTGCCTGGAGTGCATCGGCCGGGGAGCTGTTTTTT. Protein: CAWSASAGELFF.

This chain connects TRBV6-5 to TRBJ1-1; 7 positions match TRBD1. With V trimmed by 4 bases and J by 4 bases, 3 bases remained unmatched. This CDR3 has 13 amino acids. Germline V CDR1 and CDR2: MNHEY, SVGAGI. The CDR3 DNA reads as TGTGCCAGCAGTTTGCCAGGGGGCACTGAAGCTTTCTTT. This translates into CASSLPGGTEAFF.

The chain recombines TRBV15 with TRBJ2-7, with D tentatively TRBD1 (5 bases). CDR1 and CDR2 from the germline V gene are LNHNV and YYDKDF (reference sequence). V dropped 3 bases and J dropped 9 bases, with 21 bases sitting between them. This CDR3 spans 15 amino acids. This chain's CDR3 is CATSRSRYQGEGQYF. The CDR3 DNA is TGTGCCACCAGCAGGAGTCGCTATCAGGGCGAAGGGCAGTACTTC.

The chain uses TRBV5-1 and TRBJ2-6; D might be TRBD2 (6 bases). V was cut by 0 bases and J by 4 bases, with 11 bases left in between. This CDR3 region has 16 residues. CDR1 is SGHRS and CDR2 is YFSETQ in the germline V gene. This chain's CDR3 is CASSLAAGPGANVLTF. CDR3 coding DNA: TGCGCCAGCAGCTTGGCCGCGGGGCCCGGGGCCAACGTCCTGACTTTC.

The chain has TRBV5-1 and TRBJ1-1; D gene uncertain. Trimming took 1 base from V and 1 from J, leaving 5 bases between them. Germline loops: CDR1 SGHRS, CDR2 YFSETQ. The CDR3 is 13 amino acids. CDR3: CASSLTSNTEAFF. In nucleotides, the CDR3 is TGCGCCAGCAGCTTGACATCGAACACTGAAGCTTTCTTT.

The gene calls are TRBV9 and TRBJ1-5; possibly TRBD1 for D (5 bases). Germline values: CDR1 SGDLS, CDR2 YYNGEE. V was cut by 0 bases and J by 5 bases, with 6 bases left in between. The CDR3 is 13 residues long. The chain's CDR3 is CASSVEGDQPQHF. CDR3 in DNA: TGTGCCAGCAGCGTAGAAGGGGATCAGCCCCAGCATTTT.

In its sample, this clone was seen once. The chain combines TRBV9 with TRBJ2-1; D ambiguous. V lost 0 bases and J lost 8, with 15 bases in between. Germline V gene lookup returns CDR1 SGDLS and CDR2 YYNGEE. CDR3 length equals 15 residues. In DNA form, the CDR3 reads TGTGCCAGCAGCGTAGCTCTCATTAGCTCCGATGAGCAGTTCTTC. This sequence encodes CASSVALISSDEQFF.

The gene calls are TRBV7-2 and TRBJ2-5; 8 nucleotides align to TRBD1. Germline V gene data show CDR1 as SGHTA and CDR2 as FQGNSA. J gave up 4 bases and V 0 bases, and 7 bases lay outside the gene matches. This CDR3 is 16 amino acids long. Written as DNA, the CDR3 is TGTGCCAGCAGCTTAGCGGTGGGACAGGTTTTAGAGACCCAGTACTTC. Its protein product is CASSLAVGQVLETQYF.

The chain joins TRBV27 to TRBJ1-6; TRBD1 matches at 8 bases. CDR3 size: 14 residues. CDR1 is MNHEY, CDR2 SMNVEV, per germline (reference sequence). J lost 10 bases, V lost 2 bases, and 4 bases had no gene match. The CDR3 DNA reads TGTGCCAGCAGTTTAGCGGCAGGGGGCTCACCCCTCCACTTT. It yields the protein CASSLAAGGSPLHF.

The sample holds one count of this clone. J is TRBJ2-7 and V is TRBV11-1, with 12 bases fitting TRBD2. J gave up 7 bases and V 5 bases, and 3 bases lay outside the gene matches. Germline V gives CDR1 SGHAT, CDR2 FQDESV (reference sequence). This CDR3 has 13 amino acids. The CDR3 nucleotides read TGTGCCAGCAGCCTAGGACTAGCGGGGGAGCAGTACTTC. It yields the protein CASSLGLAGEQYF.

The chain has TRBV10-3 and TRBJ2-3, with 8 bases aligning to TRBD1. The germline V gene has CDR1 ENHRY and CDR2 SYGVKD. V dropped 6 bases and J dropped 2; count of bases not matched to a gene: 7. This CDR3 is built from 15 residues. The CDR3 DNA is TGTGCCATCAGCTCCGGGACAGGTAACACAGATACGCAGTATTTT. Residues: CAISSGTGNTDTQYF.

The V gene is TRBV5-1, the J gene TRBJ2-3; D is unclear. Between the trimmed V and J ends, which lost 4 bases and 3 bases, there was a span of 6 bases. Germline V lookup: CDR1 SGHRS, CDR2 YFSETQ. The CDR3 spans 12 residues. CDR3 loop: CASSPRTDTQYF. The CDR3 DNA reads TGCGCCAGCAGCCCTCGGACAGATACGCAGTATTTT.

The chain recombines TRBV27 with TRBJ2-3; 9 nucleotides align to TRBD1. The V and J ends lost 3 bases and 1 base, in that order; junction bases with no gene match: 14. The CDR3 sequence is 19 residues long. Germline V gives CDR1 MNHEY, CDR2 SMNVEV (reference sequence). Written as DNA, the CDR3 is TGTGCCAGCAGTTTTTTTCCCGGGACAGGGAATTTGGGCACAGATACGCAGTATTTT. Translation gives CASSFFPGTGNLGTDTQYF.

The chain joins TRBV7-2 to TRBJ2-3, with 7 nucleotides matching TRBD2. The germline gives CDR1 SGHTA, CDR2 FQGNSA. V was clipped by 5 bases and J by 7 bases; unmatched bases: 3. The length of the CDR3 is 12 residues. The CDR3 loop reads CASSPGTNTQYF. DNA of the CDR3: TGTGCCAGCAGCCCGGGGACTAATACGCAGTATTTT.

J is TRBJ1-2 and V is TRBV2; D ambiguous. Germline V lookup: CDR1 SNHLY, CDR2 FYNNEI. CDR3 length equals 12 residues. V dropped 1 base and J dropped 8 bases, with 8 bases sitting between them. CDR3 sequence reads: CASSEERPGYTF. The CDR3 DNA reads as TGTGCCAGCAGTGAAGAGAGGCCCGGCTACACCTTC. The variable domain in full, completed from reference TRBV2 and TRBJ1-2, reads EPEVTQTPSHQVTQMGQEVILRCVPISNHLYFYWYRQILGQKVEFLVSFYNNEISEKSEIFDDQFSVERPDGSNFTLKIRSTKLEDSAMYFCASSEERPGYTFGSGTRLTVV.

V and J are TRBV2 and TRBJ2-1; D is perhaps TRBD1 (6 bases). V lost 7 bases, J lost 4 bases, and 14 bases lay in between. The CDR3 consists of 14 residues. The germline gives CDR1 SNHLY, CDR2 FYNNEI. In DNA, the CDR3 is TGTGCCAGCAAGGACCGGGACAAGTACAATGAGCAGTTCTTC. Its protein is CASKDRDKYNEQFF.

The chain uses TRBV7-8 and TRBJ1-1, with TRBD1 matching over 8 bases. Germline V gives CDR1 SGHVS, CDR2 FQNEAQ. The CDR3 is made up of 17 amino acids. J lost 3 bases, V lost 3 bases, and 12 bases had no gene match. The CDR3 DNA is TGTGCCAGCAGCTTCCGACAGGGGACGCCTTCGGACACTGAAGCTTTCTTT. Its translation: CASSFRQGTPSDTEAFF.

The chain is built from TRBV7-2 and TRBJ2-2; the D gene is possibly TRBD2 (6 bases). The V end was cut by 5 bases, the J end by 0 bases, with 13 bases between. The CDR3 consists of 16 residues. Germline V lookup: CDR1 SGHTA, CDR2 FQGNSA. CDR3 nucleotides: TGTGCCAGCAGCCAACAGTCGGGGGCGAACACCGGGGAGCTGTTTTTT. It is translated as CASSQQSGANTGELFF.

This clone has just one count. CDR3 sequence (DNA): TGTGCCAGCAGTTTATCGCCGGGACAGGGGAACTATGGCTACACCTTC. It is translated as CASSLSPGQGNYGYTF. The chain recombines TRBV27 with TRBJ1-2; 10 bases are a match to TRBD1. This CDR3 region has 16 residues. V trimming: 0 bases; J trimming: 2 bases; junction bases outside the gene matches: 3. CDR1 and CDR2 from the germline V gene are MNHEY and SMNVEV (reference sequence).

Here the CDR3 reads CASSSLGAGTPHEQYF. As DNA, the CDR3 is TGTGCCAGCAGTTCCCTGGGAGCGGGGACCCCTCACGAGCAGTACTTC. This sequence joins TRBV28 and TRBJ2-7; 7 bases align to TRBD2. Germline V gene lookup returns CDR1 MDHEN and CDR2 SYDVKM. This CDR3 has 16 amino acids. The trim removed 4 bases at V and 5 bases at J, leaving 14 bases unmatched.

The genes are TRBV10-3 and TRBJ1-1; possible D gene TRBD1, 5 bases. This CDR3 has 15 amino acids. Per germline, CDR1 ENHRY and CDR2 SYGVKD. Deletions cut 0 bases from V and 0 bases from J, with 8 bases between. CDR3 DNA: TGTGCCATCAGTGAGTCGGCAGGGTTGAACACTGAAGCTTTCTTT. It specifies CAISESAGLNTEAFF.

The rearrangement links TRBV4-2 to TRBJ2-3; possibly TRBD2 for D (6 bases). The CDR3 has 16 amino acids. V was trimmed by 0 bases and J by 2 bases, leaving 12 bases between them. Germline loops: CDR1 LGHNA, CDR2 YNFKEQ. As DNA, the CDR3 is TGTGCCAGCAGCCAAGATCGGGACTTCAACACAGATACGCAGTATTTT. Translating gives CASSQDRDFNTDTQYF.

The chain links TRBV28 to TRBJ1-5, with 9 nucleotides matching TRBD1. The V gene's germline CDR1 is MDHEN and CDR2 SYDVKM. Unmatched junction bases numbered 7, after V lost 7 bases and J lost 3 bases. CDR3 length equals 15 residues. This chain's CDR3 is CASNRQGVTNQPQHF. The CDR3 region has the DNA TGTGCCAGCAATCGACAGGGGGTGACCAATCAGCCCCAGCATTTT.

The chain uses TRBV25-1 and TRBJ1-2, with TRBD1 identical over 7 bases. In germline, CDR1 is MGHDK, CDR2 SYGVNS. The CDR3 consists of 15 residues. V shed 4 bases, J shed 7 bases, and the junction held 12 bases outside the gene matches. CDR3 sequence (DNA): TGTGCCAGCAGTGTGGACAGGTTAGGTCGAGGTGGCTACACCTTC. Translation gives CASSVDRLGRGGYTF.

This rearrangement joins TRBV6-6 to TRBJ2-5; tentative D call: TRBD2 (6 bases). The V and J ends lost 3 bases and 5 bases respectively, with 16 bases between them. This CDR3 has 15 residues. Germline loops: CDR1 MNHNY, CDR2 SVGAGI (reference sequence). CDR3 in amino acids: CASSYSALRGETQYF. In DNA, the CDR3 is TGTGCCAGCAGTTATAGCGCTCTCCGGGGGGAGACCCAGTACTTC.

The chain is built from TRBV9 and TRBJ1-6, with D possibly matching TRBD1 (5 bases). The germline V and J ends were trimmed by 3 bases and 5 bases, with 6 bases remaining between them. In germline, CDR1 is SGDLS, CDR2 YYNGEE. The CDR3 is 13 residues long. CDR3 nucleotides: TGTGCCAGCAGCGAGGACAATAATTCACCCCTCCACTTT. This codes for CASSEDNNSPLHF.

This rearrangement joins TRBV11-2 to TRBJ2-7; 9 positions agree with TRBD1. The CDR3 runs to 15 residues. From germline, CDR1 is SGHAT and CDR2 FQNNGV. V lost 2 bases, J lost 6 bases, and 8 bases stayed unmatched. This CDR3 is CASSLPSGQGSEQYF. Written as DNA, the CDR3 is TGTGCCAGCAGCTTACCATCGGGACAGGGATCCGAGCAGTACTTC. Together with reference TRBV11-2 and TRBJ2-7, the CDR3 gives the full variable domain: EAGVAQSPRYKIIEKRQSVAFWCNPISGHATLYWYQQILGQGPKLLIQFQNNGVVDDSQLPKDRFSAERLKGVDSTLKIQPAKLEDSAVYLCASSLPSGQGSEQYFGPGTRLTVT.

The rearrangement joins TRBV7-7 to TRBJ2-1; tentative D call: TRBD2 (6 bases). Germline CDR1 SSHAT, CDR2 FNYEAQ (reference sequence). V shed 6 bases and J shed 5 bases, with 17 bases lying between them. This CDR3 has 15 residues. The CDR3 DNA is TGTGCCAGCAGTCCCGGGCCCCGGGGGAACAATGAGCAGTTCTTC. This gives the protein CASSPGPRGNNEQFF.

This clone was picked up a small number of times. V usage is TRBV30 and J usage is TRBJ1-1; 8 positions match TRBD1. J gave up 6 bases and V 2 bases, and 8 bases lay outside the gene matches. Germline lookup yields CDR1 GTSNPN and CDR2 SVGIG (reference sequence). This CDR3 is built from 14 residues. CDR3 amino acids: CAWSWTGLEAEAFF. The CDR3 DNA sequence: TGTGCCTGGAGTTGGACAGGGCTAGAGGCTGAAGCTTTCTTT.

The chain employs TRBV7-9 and TRBJ1-2, with D perhaps TRBD1 (6 bases). The CDR3 spans 15 residues. Trimming removed 0 bases at V and 4 bases at J, with 12 bases between. Germline CDR1 and CDR2: SEHNR and FQNEAQ (reference sequence). The CDR3 reads CASSLAEAGVYGYTF. As DNA, the CDR3 is TGTGCCAGCAGCTTAGCGGAGGCAGGGGTCTATGGCTACACCTTC.

The V gene is TRBV2, the J gene TRBJ1-3; the D gene is possibly TRBD1 (5 bases). Per the germline V gene, CDR1 is SNHLY and CDR2 is FYNNEI. The CDR3 consists of 14 residues. V was shortened by 3 bases and J by 4 bases, with 10 bases between the two germline ends. CDR3 sequence reads: CASSDWRQGNTIYF. CDR3 DNA: TGTGCCAGCAGTGACTGGAGACAGGGAAACACCATATATTTT.